This T cell receptor beta chain appears in the sequencing data of a study of T cells in Graves' hyperthyroidism and ophthalmopathy. A word on this clonotype: Its target is not known.

The V gene lost 7 bases and the J gene lost 10 bases, with 11 bases spanning the gap. The CDR3 loop spans 11 amino acids. Study results and limitations: Appearing also in blood were most of the thyroid clonotypes expanded above 0.001.

RNA transcripts served as the template for amplifying TCR beta CDR3 regions. The HTBI set primed first-round TCR CDR3 RT-PCR. TCRdb re-derived calls from the multiplex PCR reads in MiXCR, one entry per CDR3 protein. The sample holds approximately 620,000 distinct CDR3 sequences, more than 11% seen once. The origin of this receptor is a woman younger than 45 with Graves' hyperthyroidism that later progressed to Graves' ophthalmopathy. Sequences were obtained from blood. The chain couples TRBV12-3 or TRBV12-4 to TRBJ1-3, with D perhaps TRBD1 (5 bases). The CDR3 spells CASTPPGTIYF. As DNA, the CDR3 is TGTGCCAGCACCCCTCCAGGGACCATATATTTT.